Following are 10 T cell receptor beta chains from one sample sequenced in a study of T cells in Graves' hyperthyroidism and ophthalmopathy. RNA transcripts served as the template for amplifying TCR beta CDR3 regions. Using the HTBI primer set, a first-round RT-PCR was run on the TCR CDR3. In TCRdb, the multiplex PCR reads were re-called with MiXCR into one record per CDR3 protein. The sample includes about 680,000 distinct CDR3 sequences, over 35% seen only once; the top ten take around 30%. Sequencing was done on a sample of blood. The receptor source for this set is a woman aged 40 to 50 with Graves' hyperthyroidism.

Ten or more counts support this clonotype. The rearrangement links TRBV10-3 to TRBJ2-2; perhaps TRBD2 as D (6 bases). Deletions cut 6 bases from V and 2 bases from J, with 13 bases between. This CDR3 is built from 15 residues. Looked up from germline, CDR1 is ENHRY and CDR2 is SYGVKD. This CDR3 is CAIRKAGSNTGELFF. The CDR3, as DNA: TGTGCCATCAGAAAAGCGGGCAGTAACACCGGGGAGCTGTTTTTT.

With regard to this clonotype: It may be a read error: a sequence one base away is much more abundant. The rearrangement links TRBV20-1 to TRBJ1-5; 9 nucleotides match TRBD1. Germline-derived CDR1 and CDR2 are DFQATT and SNEGSKA (reference sequence). V was clipped by 5 bases and J by 6 bases; unmatched bases: 8. The CDR3 contains 14 residues. The CDR3 here is CSAGPGQGSQPQHF. The CDR3, as DNA: TGCAGTGCTGGCCCGGGACAGGGCAGTCAGCCCCAGCATTTT.

This clonotype was counted ten times or more. The CDR3 spells CASSVSGTPVEQYF. The CDR3 DNA sequence: TGTGCCAGCAGCGTCTCCGGGACACCCGTCGAGCAGTACTTC. The J gene is TRBJ2-7, the V gene TRBV9; D perhaps matches TRBD1 (6 bases). The V gene's germline CDR1 is SGDLS and CDR2 YYNGEE. Trimming pared 2 bases from V and 6 bases from J, leaving 15 bases between. The CDR3 loop spans 14 amino acids. The full variable domain, rest sourced from reference TRBV9 and TRBJ2-7, is DSGVTQTPKHLITATGQRVTLRCSPRSGDLSVYWYQQSLDQGLQFLIQYYNGEERAKGNILERFSAQQFPDLHSELNLSSLELGDSALYFCASSVSGTPVEQYFGPGTRLTVT.

This clonotype was detected many times. V and J are TRBV24-1 and TRBJ1-2; tentative D call: TRBD1 (5 bases). CDR3 length: 13 amino acids. Germline V gene sequence: CDR1 KGHDR, CDR2 SFDVKD. Trimming took off 3 bases at V and 7 bases at J, with 11 bases between the two ends. CDR3 sequence reads: CATSDARVVGYTF. The CDR3 DNA follows: TGTGCCACCAGTGATGCCAGGGTGGTTGGCTACACCTTC.

This clonotype was observed many times. V and J are TRBV7-9 and TRBJ1-1; a weak D match, TRBD1 (5 bases). The germline gives CDR1 SEHNR, CDR2 FQNEAQ (reference sequence). The CDR3 loop spans 13 amino acids. V dropped 5 bases and J dropped 2 bases, with 9 bases sitting between them. The CDR3 nucleotides are TGTGCCAGCAGCCCCAGGGAAAACACTGAAGCTTTCTTT. Its protein product is CASSPRENTEAFF. Looking up the rest from reference TRBV7-9 and TRBJ1-1 gives the full variable domain: DTGVSQNPRHKITKRGQNVTFRCDPISEHNRLYWYRQTLGQGPEFLTYFQNEAQLEKSRLLSDRFSAERPKGSFSTLEIQRTEQGDSAMYLCASSPRENTEAFFGQGTRLTVV.

This clonotype was seen only a few times. The chain combines TRBV5-8 with TRBJ1-5, with D possibly matching TRBD1 (6 bases). V was trimmed by 4 bases and J by 4 bases, leaving 12 bases between them. The CDR3 spans 14 residues. Germline CDR1 is SGHTS and CDR2 is YDEGEE. The CDR3 nucleotides read TGTGCCAGCAGCACAGGGTGGTTGAATCAGCCCCAGCATTTT. It codes for CASSTGWLNQPQHF.

In its sample, this clonotype was seen many times. J is TRBJ1-5 and V is TRBV10-3, with TRBD1 matching over 8 bases. The ends lost 2 bases at V and 6 bases at J; junction bases unmatched: 6. From germline, CDR1 is ENHRY and CDR2 SYGVKD. The CDR3 contains 15 residues. CDR3: CAISEGQGGGQPQHF. The CDR3 nucleotides are TGTGCCATCAGTGAGGGACAGGGTGGAGGTCAGCCCCAGCATTTT.

This clonotype was seen a few times. The rearrangement links TRBV4-3 to TRBJ1-5; D unclear. This CDR3 spans 17 amino acids. The V end lost 2 bases, the J end lost 6 bases, and 20 bases lay between the germline ends. Germline loops: CDR1 LGHNA, CDR2 YSLEER. The CDR3 protein is CASSQRLCETMVQPQHF. As DNA, the CDR3 is TGCGCCAGCAGCCAAAGGTTATGCGAGACGATGGTTCAGCCCCAGCATTTT.

The chain combines TRBV9 with TRBJ2-2, with a possible D match to TRBD2 (5 bases). CDR1 is SGDLS, CDR2 YYNGEE, per germline. There are 16 residues in the CDR3. The V gene lost 4 bases and the J gene lost 3 bases, with 16 bases spanning the gap. CDR3 sequence reads: CASSPRRYLDTGELFF. For the CDR3, the DNA is TGTGCCAGCAGCCCCCGGAGGTATCTCGACACCGGGGAGCTGTTTTTT.

This clonotype showed up just a few times. The CDR3 here is CASNPMGTTETQYF. Here the CDR3 DNA reads TGTGCCAGCAACCCGATGGGCACGACGGAGACCCAGTACTTC. The V gene is TRBV12-3 or TRBV12-4, the J gene TRBJ2-5; D ambiguous. V was clipped by 7 bases and J by 5 bases, with 17 bases between them. The CDR3 totals 14 residues.